This section outlines one TCR beta chain sequence together with its context. Its antigen is not identified. This record comes from a study of cytotoxic CD8 clonotypes in ibrutinib-treated CLL. Study-wide background: By median roughly 74 months, 12 had progressed and around 15 stayed remitted; responses had been 2 complete and 24 partial.

Assay: immunoSEQ multiplex PCR; the TCRdb copy retains only in-frame clones and omits some. The sample has about 160,000 clones, approximately 80% seen once. Germline lookup yields CDR1 MNHNY and CDR2 SVGAGI (reference sequence). With V trimmed by 6 bases and J by 2 bases, 4 bases remained unmatched. This CDR3 has 13 amino acids. Study-wide results and limits: Lymph node repertoires were not studied, and sampling times were unmatched.

The chain joins TRBV6-6 to TRBJ2-7, with TRBD1 identical over 7 bases. This sequence was found in a human donor with chronic lymphocytic leukemia. Sequencing was performed on PBMCs, taken after 24 months of ibrutinib treatment. The CDR3 here is CASRGGWAYEQYF. The DNA for the CDR3 is TGTGCCAGCAGAGGGGGCTGGGCCTACGAGCAGTACTTC.